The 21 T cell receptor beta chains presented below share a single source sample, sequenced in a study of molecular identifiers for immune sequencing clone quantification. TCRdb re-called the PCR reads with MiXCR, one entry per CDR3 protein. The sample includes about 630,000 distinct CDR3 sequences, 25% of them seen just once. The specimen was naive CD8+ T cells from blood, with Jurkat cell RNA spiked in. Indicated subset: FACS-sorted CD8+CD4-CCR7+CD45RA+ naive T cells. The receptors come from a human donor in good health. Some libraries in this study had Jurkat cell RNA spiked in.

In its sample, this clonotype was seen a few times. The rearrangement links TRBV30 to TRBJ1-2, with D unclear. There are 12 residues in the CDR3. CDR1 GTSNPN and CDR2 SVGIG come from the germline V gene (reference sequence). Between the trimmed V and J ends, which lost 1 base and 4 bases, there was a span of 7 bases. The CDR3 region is CAWSEEFYGYTF. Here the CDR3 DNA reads TGTGCCTGGAGTGAGGAATTCTATGGCTACACCTTC.

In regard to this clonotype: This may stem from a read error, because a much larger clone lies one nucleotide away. The CDR3 nucleotides read TGTGCCAGCAGACTAGGACAGCTGTCTGGAAACACCGTATATTTT. Protein: CASRLGQLSGNTVYF. The chain couples TRBV7-2 to TRBJ1-3; perhaps TRBD1 as D (6 bases). The CDR3 extends over 15 amino acids. CDR1 SGHTA and CDR2 FQGNSA come from the germline V gene.

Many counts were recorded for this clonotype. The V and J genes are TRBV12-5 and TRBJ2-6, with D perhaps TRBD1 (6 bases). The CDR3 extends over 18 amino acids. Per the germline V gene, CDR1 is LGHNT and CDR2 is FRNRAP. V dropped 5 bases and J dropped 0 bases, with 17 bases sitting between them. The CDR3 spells CASGPTGTPYSGANVLTF. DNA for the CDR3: TGTGCTAGTGGTCCCACCGGGACACCTTACTCTGGGGCCAACGTCCTGACTTTC.

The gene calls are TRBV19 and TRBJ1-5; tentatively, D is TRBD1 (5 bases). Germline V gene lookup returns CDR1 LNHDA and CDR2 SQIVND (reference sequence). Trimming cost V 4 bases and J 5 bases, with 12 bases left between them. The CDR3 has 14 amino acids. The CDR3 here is CASSTGTEYQPQHF. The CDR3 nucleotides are TGTGCCAGTAGTACCGGGACGGAATATCAGCCCCAGCATTTT.

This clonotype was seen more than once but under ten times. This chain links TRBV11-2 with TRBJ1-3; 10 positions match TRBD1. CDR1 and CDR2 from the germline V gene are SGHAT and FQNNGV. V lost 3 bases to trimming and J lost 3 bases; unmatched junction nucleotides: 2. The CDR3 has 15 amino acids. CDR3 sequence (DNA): TGTGCCAGCAGCTTGGACAGGGGGTATGGAAACACCATATATTTT. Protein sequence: CASSLDRGYGNTIYF.

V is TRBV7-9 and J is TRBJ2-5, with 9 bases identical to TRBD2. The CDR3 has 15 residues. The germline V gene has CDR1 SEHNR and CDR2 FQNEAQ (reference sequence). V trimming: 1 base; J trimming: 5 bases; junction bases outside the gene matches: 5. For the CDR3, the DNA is TGTGCCAGCAGCTTAGGGACTAGCGTGGGGGAGACCCAGTACTTC. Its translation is CASSLGTSVGETQYF. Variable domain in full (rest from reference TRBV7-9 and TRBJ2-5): DTGVSQNPRHKITKRGQNVTFRCDPISEHNRLYWYRQTLGQGPEFLTYFQNEAQLEKSRLLSDRFSAERPKGSFSTLEIQRTEQGDSAMYLCASSLGTSVGETQYFGPGTRLLVL.

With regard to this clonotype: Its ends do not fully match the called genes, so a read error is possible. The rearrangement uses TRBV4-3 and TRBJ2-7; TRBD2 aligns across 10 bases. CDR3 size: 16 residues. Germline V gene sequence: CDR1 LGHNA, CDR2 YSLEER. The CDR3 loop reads CASSQVASGGDRERYF. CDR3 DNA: TGCGCCAGCAGCCAAGTGGCTAGCGGGGGAGATAGGGAGCGGTACTTC.

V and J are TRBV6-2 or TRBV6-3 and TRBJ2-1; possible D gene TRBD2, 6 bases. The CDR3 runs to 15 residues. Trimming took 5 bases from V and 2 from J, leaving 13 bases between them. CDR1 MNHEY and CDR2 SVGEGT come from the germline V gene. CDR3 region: CASSTLATTYNEQFF. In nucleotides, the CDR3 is TGTGCCAGCAGTACCCTAGCGACCACCTACAATGAGCAGTTCTTC.

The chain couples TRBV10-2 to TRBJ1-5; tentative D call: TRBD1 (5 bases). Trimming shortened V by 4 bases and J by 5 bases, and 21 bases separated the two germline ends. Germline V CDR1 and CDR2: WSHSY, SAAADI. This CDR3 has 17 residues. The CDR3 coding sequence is TGCGCCAGCAGTGGAGGGGTCGCCGAAAACATAGATCAGCCCCAGCATTTT. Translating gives CASSGGVAENIDQPQHF.

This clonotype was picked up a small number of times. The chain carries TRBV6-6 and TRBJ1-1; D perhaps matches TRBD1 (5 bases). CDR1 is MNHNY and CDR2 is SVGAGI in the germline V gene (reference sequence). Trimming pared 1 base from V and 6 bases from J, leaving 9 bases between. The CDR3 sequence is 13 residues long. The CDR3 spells CASSYYGDPEAFF. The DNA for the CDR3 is TGTGCCAGCAGTTACTACGGGGACCCTGAAGCTTTCTTT.

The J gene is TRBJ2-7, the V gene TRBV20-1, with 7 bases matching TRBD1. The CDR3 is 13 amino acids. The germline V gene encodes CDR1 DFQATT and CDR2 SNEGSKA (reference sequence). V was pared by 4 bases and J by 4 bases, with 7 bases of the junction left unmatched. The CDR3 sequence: CSATGTEEYEQYF. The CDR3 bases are TGCAGTGCTACCGGGACAGAAGAATACGAGCAGTACTTC.

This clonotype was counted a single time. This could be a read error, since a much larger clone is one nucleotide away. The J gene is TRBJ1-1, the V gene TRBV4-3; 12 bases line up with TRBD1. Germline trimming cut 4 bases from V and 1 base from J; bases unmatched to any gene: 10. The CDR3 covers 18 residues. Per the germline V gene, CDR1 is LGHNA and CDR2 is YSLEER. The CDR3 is CASSRPGTGGVGNTEAFF. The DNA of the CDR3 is TGCGCCAGCAGCCGGCCCGGGACAGGGGGCGTCGGGAACACTGAAGCTTTCTTT.

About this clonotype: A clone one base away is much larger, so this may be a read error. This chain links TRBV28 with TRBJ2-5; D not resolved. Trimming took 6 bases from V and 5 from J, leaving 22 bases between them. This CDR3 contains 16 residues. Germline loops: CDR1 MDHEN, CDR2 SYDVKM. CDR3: CASRKPVGPLTETQYF. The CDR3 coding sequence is TGTGCCAGCAGAAAACCAGTAGGACCGCTTACTGAGACCCAGTACTTC.

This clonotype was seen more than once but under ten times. This chain's CDR3 is CASSTFHLGTGASGEQYF. The CDR3 DNA reads TGTGCCAGCAGTACATTCCACCTCGGGACAGGGGCTTCTGGTGAGCAGTACTTC. V gene TRBV27 combines with J gene TRBJ2-7, with 10 nucleotides matching TRBD1. The V gene end was trimmed by 5 bases and the J gene end by 7 bases; junction bases not matched to a gene: 20. The CDR3 has 18 residues. The germline gives CDR1 MNHEY, CDR2 SMNVEV (reference sequence).

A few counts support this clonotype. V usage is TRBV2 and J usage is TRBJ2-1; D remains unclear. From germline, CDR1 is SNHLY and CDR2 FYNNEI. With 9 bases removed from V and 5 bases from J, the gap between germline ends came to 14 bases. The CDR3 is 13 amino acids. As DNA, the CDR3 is TGTGCCAGGCTGGACCCGCCAAACAATGAGCAGTTCTTC. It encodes CARLDPPNNEQFF.

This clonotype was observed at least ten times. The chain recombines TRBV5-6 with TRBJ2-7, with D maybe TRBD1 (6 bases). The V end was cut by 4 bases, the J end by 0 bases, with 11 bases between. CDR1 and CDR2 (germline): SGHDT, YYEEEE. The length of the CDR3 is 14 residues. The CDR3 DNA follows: TGTGCCAGCAGCAACCGGGACACCTCCTACGAGCAGTACTTC. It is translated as CASSNRDTSYEQYF. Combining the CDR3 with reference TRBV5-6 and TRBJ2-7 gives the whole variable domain DAGVTQSPTHLIKTRGQQVTLRCSPKSGHDTVSWYQQALGQGPQFIFQYYEEEERQRGNFPDRFSGHQFPNYSSELNVNALLLGDSALYLCASSNRDTSYEQYFGPGTRLTVT.

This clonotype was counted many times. The CDR3 region is CASSLSGGEAFF. CDR3 bases: TGTGCCAGCAGCTTATCAGGGGGTGAAGCTTTCTTT. The chain joins TRBV7-9 to TRBJ1-1, with 7 bases lining up with TRBD1. Looked up from germline, CDR1 is SEHNR and CDR2 is FQNEAQ (reference sequence). CDR3 length equals 12 residues. Trimming at V came to 2 bases and at J to 7 bases, leaving 1 base not matched to a gene.

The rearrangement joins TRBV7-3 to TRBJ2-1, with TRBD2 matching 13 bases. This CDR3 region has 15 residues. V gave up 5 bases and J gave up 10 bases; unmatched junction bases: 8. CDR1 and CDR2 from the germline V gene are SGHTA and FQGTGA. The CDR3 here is CASSPLAGGPGEQFF. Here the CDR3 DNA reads TGTGCCAGCAGCCCACTAGCGGGAGGGCCAGGAGAGCAGTTCTTC.

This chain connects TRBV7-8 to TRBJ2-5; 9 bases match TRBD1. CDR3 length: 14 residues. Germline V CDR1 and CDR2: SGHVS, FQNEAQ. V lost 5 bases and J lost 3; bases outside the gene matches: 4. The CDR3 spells CASSPRQGEETQYF. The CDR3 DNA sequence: TGTGCCAGCAGCCCCCGACAGGGGGAAGAGACCCAGTACTTC.

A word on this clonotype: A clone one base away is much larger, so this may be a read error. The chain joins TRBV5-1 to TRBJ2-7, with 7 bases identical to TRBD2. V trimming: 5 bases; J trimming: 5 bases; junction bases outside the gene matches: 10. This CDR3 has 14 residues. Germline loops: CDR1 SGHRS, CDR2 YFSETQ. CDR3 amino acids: CASRPPGGPHEQYF. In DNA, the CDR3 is TGCGCCAGCAGGCCGCCGGGAGGCCCCCACGAGCAGTACTTC.

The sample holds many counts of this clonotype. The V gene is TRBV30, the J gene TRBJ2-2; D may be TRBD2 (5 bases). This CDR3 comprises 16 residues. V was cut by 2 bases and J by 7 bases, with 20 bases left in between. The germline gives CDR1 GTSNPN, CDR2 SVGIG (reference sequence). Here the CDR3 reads CAWSPRSRGFIGELFF. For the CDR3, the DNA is TGTGCCTGGAGTCCAAGGTCTCGCGGGTTTATCGGGGAGCTGTTTTTT.